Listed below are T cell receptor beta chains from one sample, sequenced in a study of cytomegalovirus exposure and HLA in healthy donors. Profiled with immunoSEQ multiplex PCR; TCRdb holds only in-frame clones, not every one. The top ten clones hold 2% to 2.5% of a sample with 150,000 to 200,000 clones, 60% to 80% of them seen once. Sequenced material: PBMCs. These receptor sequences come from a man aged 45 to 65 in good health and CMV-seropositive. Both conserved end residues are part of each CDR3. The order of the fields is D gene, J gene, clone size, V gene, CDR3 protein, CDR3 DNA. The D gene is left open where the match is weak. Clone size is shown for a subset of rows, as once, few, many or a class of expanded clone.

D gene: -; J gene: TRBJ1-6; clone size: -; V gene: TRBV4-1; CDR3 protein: CASSQDEGSPLHF; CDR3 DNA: TGCGCCAGCAGCCAAGACGAGGGTTCACCCCTCCACTTT
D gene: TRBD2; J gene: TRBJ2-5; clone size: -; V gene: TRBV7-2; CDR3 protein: CASSFGTSGILETQYF; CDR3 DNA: TGTGCCAGCAGCTTCGGGACTAGCGGGATTCTAGAGACCCAGTACTTC
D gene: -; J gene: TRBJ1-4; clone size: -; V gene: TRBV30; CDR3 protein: CASGGTNEKLFF; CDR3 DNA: TGTGCCAGCGGTGGAACTAATGAAAAACTGTTTTTT
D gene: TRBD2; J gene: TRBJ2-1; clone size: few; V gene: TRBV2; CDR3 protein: CASGREGLEGNEQFF; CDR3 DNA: TGTGCCAGCGGTAGAGAAGGACTAGAGGGCAATGAGCAGTTCTTC
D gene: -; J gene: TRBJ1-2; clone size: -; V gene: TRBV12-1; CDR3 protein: CASSFRAGKNYGYTF; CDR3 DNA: TGTGCCAGCAGCTTTCGAGCAGGTAAGAACTATGGCTACACCTTC
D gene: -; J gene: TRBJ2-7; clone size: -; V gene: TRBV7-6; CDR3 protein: CASSLDTVPTYEQYF; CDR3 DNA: TGTGCCAGCAGCCTCGACACCGTACCGACCTACGAGCAGTACTTC
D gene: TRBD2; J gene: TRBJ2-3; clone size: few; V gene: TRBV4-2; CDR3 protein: CASSQVSSGGRTDTQYF; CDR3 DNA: TGTGCCAGCAGCCAAGTGAGTAGCGGGGGGCGCACAGATACGCAGTATTTT
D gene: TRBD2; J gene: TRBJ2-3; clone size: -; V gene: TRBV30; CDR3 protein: CAWSVAGGVDTQYF; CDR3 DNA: TGTGCCTGGAGTGTAGCGGGGGGCGTTGATACGCAGTATTTT
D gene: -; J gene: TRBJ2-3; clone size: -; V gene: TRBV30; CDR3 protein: CAWAWRRGRLTDTQYF; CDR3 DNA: TGTGCCTGGGCCTGGAGGCGGGGGCGCTTAACAGATACGCAGTATTTT
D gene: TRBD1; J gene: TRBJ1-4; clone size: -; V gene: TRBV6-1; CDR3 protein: CASNGGTGGEKLFF; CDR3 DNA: TGTGCCAGCAATGGGGGCACAGGGGGAGAAAAACTGTTTTTT
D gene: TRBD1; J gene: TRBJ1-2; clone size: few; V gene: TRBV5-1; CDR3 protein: CASSVGQGFRLVGAETF; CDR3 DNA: TGCGCCAGCAGCGTGGGACAGGGCTTCCGTTTAGTAGGCGCTGAAACCTTC
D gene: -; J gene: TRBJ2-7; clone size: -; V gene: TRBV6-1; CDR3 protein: CASTVGRNSYEQYF; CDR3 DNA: TGTGCCAGCACTGTAGGGAGAAACTCCTACGAGCAGTACTTC
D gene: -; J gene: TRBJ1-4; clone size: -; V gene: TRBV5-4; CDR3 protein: CASSLEGRGREKLFF; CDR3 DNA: TGTGCCAGCAGCTTGGAGGGCAGGGGAAGGGAAAAACTGTTTTTT
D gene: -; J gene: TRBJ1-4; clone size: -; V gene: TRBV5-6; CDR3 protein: CASSSPGRWSEKLFF; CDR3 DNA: TGTGCCAGCAGCTCTCCGGGGAGGTGGAGTGAAAAACTGTTTTTT
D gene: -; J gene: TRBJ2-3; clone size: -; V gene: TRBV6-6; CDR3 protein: CASSPENTQYF; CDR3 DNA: TGTGCCAGCAGCCCGGAGAATACGCAGTATTTT
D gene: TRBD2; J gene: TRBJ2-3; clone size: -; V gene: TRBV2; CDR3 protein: CASSALVAGGTDTQYF; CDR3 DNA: TGTGCCAGCAGCGCCCTGGTCGCGGGGGGCACAGATACGCAGTATTTT
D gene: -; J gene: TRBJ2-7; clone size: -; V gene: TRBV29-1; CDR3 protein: CSVDRGYEQYF; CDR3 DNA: TGCAGCGTTGACAGGGGCTACGAGCAGTACTTC
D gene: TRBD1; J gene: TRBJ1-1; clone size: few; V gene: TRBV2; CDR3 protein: CASRLRGQGREAFF; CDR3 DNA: TGTGCCAGCAGACTTAGGGGACAGGGAAGAGAAGCTTTCTTT
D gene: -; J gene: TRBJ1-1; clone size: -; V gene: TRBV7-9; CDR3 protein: CASSIRENTEAFF; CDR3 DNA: TGTGCCAGCAGCATCAGGGAGAACACTGAAGCTTTCTTT
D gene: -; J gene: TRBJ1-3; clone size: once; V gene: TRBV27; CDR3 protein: CASSFRRGTGNTIYF; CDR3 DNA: TGTGCCAGCAGTTTTCGCAGGGGCACTGGAAACACCATATATTTT
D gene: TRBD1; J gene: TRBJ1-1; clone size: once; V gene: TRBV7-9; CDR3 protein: CASSLPAGGTEAFF; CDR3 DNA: TGTGCCAGCAGCTTACCCGCAGGGGGCACTGAAGCTTTCTTT
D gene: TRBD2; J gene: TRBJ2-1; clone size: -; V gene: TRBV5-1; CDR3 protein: CASSPPGLAIDNEQFF; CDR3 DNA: TGCGCCAGCAGCCCGCCGGGACTAGCGATTGACAATGAGCAGTTCTTC
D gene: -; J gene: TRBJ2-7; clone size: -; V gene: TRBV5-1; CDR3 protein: CASSLGGPTGEQYF; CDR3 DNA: TGCGCCAGCAGCTTGGGTGGCCCGACAGGCGAGCAGTACTTC
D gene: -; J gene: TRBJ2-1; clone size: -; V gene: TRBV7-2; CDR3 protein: CASSLRAGYNEQFF; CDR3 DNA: TGTGCCAGCAGCTTAAGGGCGGGGTACAATGAGCAGTTCTTC
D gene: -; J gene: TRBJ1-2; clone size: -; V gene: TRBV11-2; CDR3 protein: CASSLVSGWDGYTF; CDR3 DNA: TGTGCCAGCAGCTTAGTTTCAGGGTGGGATGGCTACACCTTC
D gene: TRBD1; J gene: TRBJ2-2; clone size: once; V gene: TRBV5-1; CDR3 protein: CASSGRTGGRAGELFF; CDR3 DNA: TGCGCCAGCAGCGGCCGGACAGGGGGCCGGGCCGGGGAGCTGTTTTTT
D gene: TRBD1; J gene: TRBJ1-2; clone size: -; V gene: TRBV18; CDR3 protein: CASSGTGGDGYTF; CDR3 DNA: TGTGCCAGCTCCGGGACAGGAGGTGATGGCTACACCTTC
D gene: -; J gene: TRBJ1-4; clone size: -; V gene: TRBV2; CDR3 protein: CASEGTNEKLFF; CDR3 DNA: TGTGCCAGCGAGGGAACTAATGAAAAACTGTTTTTT
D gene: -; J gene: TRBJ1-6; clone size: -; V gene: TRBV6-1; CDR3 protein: CASSEVGGSSYNSPLHF; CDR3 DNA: TGTGCCAGCAGTGAAGTGGGGGGGAGCTCCTATAATTCACCCCTCCACTTT
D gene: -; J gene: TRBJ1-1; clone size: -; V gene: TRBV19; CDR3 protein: CASSTPGANTGTEAFF; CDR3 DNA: TGTGCCAGTAGTACCCCCGGTGCCAACACGGGCACTGAAGCTTTCTTT
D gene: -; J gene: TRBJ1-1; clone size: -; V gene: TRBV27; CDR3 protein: CASSNLGGVTEAFF; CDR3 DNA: TGTGCCAGCAGTAATCTGGGGGGGGTCACTGAAGCTTTCTTT
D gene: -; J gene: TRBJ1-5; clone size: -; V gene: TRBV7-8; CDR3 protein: CASSFLRGNQPQHF; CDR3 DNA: TGTGCCAGCAGCTTCTTGCGGGGAAATCAGCCCCAGCATTTT